These T cell receptor beta chains were read from a single sample in a study of a mutant IDH1 vaccine in newly diagnosed glioma. Sequencing was performed with immunoSEQ multiplex PCR; in TCRdb, only in-frame clones are kept and a portion is missing. The sample shows 29,000 or so clones, approximately 80% of them seen only once. These TCRs' antigens remain unknown. The sample consisted of PBMCs, taken from a glioma patient whose treatment included an IDH1 peptide vaccine. Receptors originate from a woman aged 18-29 years with glioma. Both conserved end residues are part of each CDR3. Expanded clones are given a class, and other clones once, few, many or no size at all.

j_call clone_size v_call cdr3_aa
TRBJ1-2 - TRBV6-6 CASSLDRDRANYGYTF
TRBJ1-5 - TRBV5-4 CASSVGSNQPQHF
TRBJ1-4 - TRBV6-6 CASSPGTENEKLFF
TRBJ1-3 - TRBV18 CASSPTPFGNTIYF
TRBJ2-4 once TRBV5-6 CASSPRLAKNIQYF
TRBJ2-7 once TRBV29-1 CSVTHPLRYEQYF
TRBJ1-1 once TRBV23-1 CASSQSRAVNTEAFF
TRBJ1-2 - TRBV27 CASKPGGGGLYGYTF
TRBJ2-7 once TRBV7-7 CASSLDTSGRLYEQYF
TRBJ2-3 - TRBV5-1 CASSETFLSTDTQYF
TRBJ1-1 few TRBV5-1 CASSNSGGNTEAFF
TRBJ1-2 - TRBV9 CASSGSGGSNYGYTF
TRBJ2-3 - TRBV29-1 CSVDWANTDTQYF
TRBJ1-2 few TRBV19 CASSPGTGYYYGYTF
TRBJ2-2 - TRBV7-9 CASSLRLAGVTNTGELFF
TRBJ1-2 - TRBV4-3 CASSQDHGLERLNYGYTF
TRBJ1-2 - TRBV30 CAWDRRSTRTNYGYTF
TRBJ2-4 - TRBV7-6 CASSLGTLKNIQYF
TRBJ2-7 - TRBV6-1 CASSELPGPSSYEQYF
TRBJ2-3 - TRBV4-2 CASSQGTLGDTQYF
TRBJ2-7 - TRBV5-6 CASSNYRAQGYEQYF
TRBJ2-7 - TRBV9 CASSASGFPLEQYF
TRBJ1-6 - TRBV7-9 CASSLGQLGTSPLHF
TRBJ2-5 medium-sized TRBV7-7 CASSPSGKEETQYF
TRBJ2-7 - TRBV25-1 CASSETSGSRGEQYF
TRBJ2-1 - TRBV19 CAIGTSGSWSSYNEQFF
TRBJ1-1 once TRBV30 CAWSEAMNTEAFF
TRBJ1-2 once TRBV5-4 CASSGGHVDYGYTF
TRBJ1-5 - TRBV27 CASSSLASGQPQHF
TRBJ1-1 - TRBV29-1 CSVGWGPGGEAFF
TRBJ2-1 - TRBV11-3 CASSLDPAGGPGGEQFF
TRBJ1-5 - TRBV5-5 CASAGGKNQPQHF
TRBJ1-1 few TRBV4-2 CASSQDRDGPEAFF
TRBJ2-7 few TRBV7-2 CASSLGMGDYEQYF
TRBJ2-7 medium-sized TRBV5-4 CASSVLNYEQYF
TRBJ2-1 - TRBV12-5 CASGSKRGAISYNEQFF
TRBJ2-1 few TRBV6-1 CASSDPGPPRNEQFF
TRBJ2-1 - TRBV2 CASRPLVNEQFF
TRBJ2-1 - TRBV5-1 CASSLGAGNNEQFF
TRBJ1-1 few TRBV7-8 CASSWGWTEAFF
TRBJ2-5 - TRBV11-2 CASSLAGLAPQETQYF
TRBJ2-1 - TRBV6-5 CASRLAGGLFNEQFF
TRBJ2-5 once TRBV4-1 CASSQGIQGSRETQYF
TRBJ2-7 - TRBV29-1 CSAQGRGTSYEQYF
TRBJ2-2 - TRBV7-6 CASSSDGTSRVGELFF